This T cell receptor (beta chain) was retrieved from a study of blood T cell repertoires in COVID-19. Study-wide background: Acute and convalescent COVID-19 samples came from the United States, Italy and Spain. T cells, B-cell-depleted T cells, or PBMCs provided the cDNA or gDNA that served as material.

This CDR3 contains 14 residues. Germline loops: CDR1 SGHRS, CDR2 YFSETQ. J gave up 3 bases and V 1 base, and 1 base lay outside the gene matches. Original analysis: Amplifying reference gene primers gave estimates of nucleated cell counts. The method was immunoSEQ multiplex PCR; TCRdb's version includes in-frame clones alone and lacks a portion of them. That table supplies the V and J calls and clone size; D and trimming were determined from the DNA. The sample includes 250,000 to 300,000 clones, roughly 89% of them seen just once. The receptor's source is a middle-aged woman who had recovered from COVID-19. The sample taken for sequencing was peripheral blood. The chain carries TRBV5-1 and TRBJ2-7, with TRBD2 identical over 10 bases. The DNA for the CDR3 is TGCGCCAGCAGCTTGACTAGCGGGAACTACGAGCAGTACTTC. Amino acid sequence: CASSLTSGNYEQYF.